This T cell receptor (beta chain) was sequenced for a study of T cell repertoires in cytomegalovirus infection. Across the whole study: Public TCR beta signature analysis indicated the presence of both CMV infection and matching HLA type.

This clonotype has more than one count but fewer than ten. Antigen: not known. TCRdb fed the reads into MiXCR, producing one record per CDR3 protein. The table includes approximately 500,000 distinct CDR3 sequences, around 35% detected once. V was clipped by 6 bases and J by 3 bases; unmatched bases: 9. Germline values: CDR1 SGHVS, CDR2 FQNEAQ. This CDR3 comprises 15 residues. This chain joins TRBV7-8 and TRBJ2-5, with 8 bases lining up with TRBD2. The material sequenced was cultured PBMCs, taken from culture after CMV antigen stimulation. The TCR sequence derives from a human donor in good health (CMV status not recorded). Some clones in this sample may be carry-over from other donors' samples. Here the CDR3 reads CASRHTSGLKETQYF. In DNA, the CDR3 is TGTGCCAGCAGACACACTAGCGGTTTGAAAGAGACCCAGTACTTC.